Shown below are 29 T cell receptor beta chains from a single sample sequenced in a study of blood T cell repertoires in COVID-19. The protocol was immunoSEQ multiplex PCR, while the TCRdb copy is restricted to in-frame clones and leaves out a portion. Here the sample spans approximately 330,000 clones, approximately 90% being singletons. Material for sequencing was peripheral blood. The receptors originated from a man aged 25 to 40 with COVID-19, enrolled during active disease.

The CDR3 nucleotides read TGTGCCAGTAAAACAGGGGGAAGCTCCTACGAGCAGTACTTC. Its translation: CASKTGGSSYEQYF. The V call is TRBV19, the J call TRBJ2-7; 8 bases line up with TRBD1. The CDR3 contains 14 residues. J gave up 0 bases and V 7 bases, and 5 bases lay outside the gene matches. The germline V gene encodes CDR1 LNHDA and CDR2 SQIVND (reference sequence). The entire variable domain, with the rest obtained from reference TRBV19 and TRBJ2-7, is as follows: DGGITQSPKYLFRKEGQNVTLSCEQNLNHDAMYWYRQDPGQGLRLIYYSQIVNDFQKGDIAEGYSVSREKKESFPLTVTSAQKNPTAFYLCASKTGGSSYEQYFGPGTRLTVT.

CDR3 in amino acids: CASSLARSATGELFF. The DNA for the CDR3 is TGTGCCAGCAGCTTAGCGCGATCTGCTACCGGGGAGCTGTTTTTT. This chain joins TRBV7-2 and TRBJ2-2; D gene unclear. The germline CDR1 and CDR2 sequences are SGHTA and FQGNSA. Trimming took 0 bases from V and 5 from J, leaving 10 bases between them. CDR3 length equals 15 residues.

This chain's CDR3 is CASSEGNTEAFF. The CDR3 nucleotides are TGTGCCAGTTCGGAGGGCAACACTGAAGCTTTCTTT. The chain couples TRBV11-3 to TRBJ1-1, with no clear D. The germline gives CDR1 SGHNT, CDR2 YENEEA. The CDR3 is 12 residues long. Trimming left V 9 bases short and J 2 bases short, with 10 bases between.

The CDR3 DNA reads TGTGCCAGCACCCCCTCCCGGGGCGAGCAGTACTTC. Protein sequence: CASTPSRGEQYF. This chain joins TRBV28 and TRBJ2-7, with D possibly matching TRBD2 (5 bases). Trimming removed 7 bases from V and 6 bases from J, with 13 bases in between. The CDR3 is made up of 12 amino acids. Per germline, CDR1 MDHEN and CDR2 SYDVKM.

The chain uses TRBV28 and TRBJ1-6; perhaps TRBD1 as D (5 bases). Germline lookup yields CDR1 MDHEN and CDR2 SYDVKM. The CDR3 has 15 amino acids. V lost 3 bases, J lost 10 bases, and 16 bases lay in between. CDR3 DNA: TGTGCCAGCAGTTTCCTCGATGGGGCGGACTCACCCCTCCACTTT. Residues: CASSFLDGADSPLHF.

This clone showed up just once. The chain carries TRBV6-5 and TRBJ1-2; 8 nucleotides agree with TRBD1. The CDR3 has 15 residues. The V gene end was trimmed by 7 bases and the J gene end by 4 bases; junction bases not matched to a gene: 11. Looked up from germline, CDR1 is MNHEY and CDR2 is SVGAGI. CDR3 sequence reads: CASKFGQGGTYGYTF. The CDR3 nucleotides read TGTGCCAGCAAATTTGGACAGGGAGGGACCTATGGCTACACCTTC.

J is TRBJ2-1 and V is TRBV27; D possibly corresponds to TRBD2 (6 bases). With 0 bases removed from V and 10 bases from J, the gap between germline ends came to 13 bases. Germline V lookup: CDR1 MNHEY, CDR2 SMNVEV (reference sequence). The CDR3 extends over 14 amino acids. CDR3 nucleotide sequence: TGTGCCAGCAGTTTATCGGGAGACAGCGGGGAGCAGTTCTTC. Its translation is CASSLSGDSGEQFF.

Note on this clone: Other DNA sequences of this sample code for an identical CDR3. The chain is built from TRBV6-5 and TRBJ2-7; 7 bases are shared with TRBD1. V gave up 5 bases and J gave up 4 bases; unmatched junction bases: 5. Germline V CDR1 and CDR2: MNHEY, SVGAGI. The CDR3 covers 13 residues. CDR3 region: CASSRDSFYEQYF. The CDR3 DNA follows: TGTGCCAGCAGTCGGGACAGCTTTTACGAGCAGTACTTC.

This chain uses TRBV30 with TRBJ1-1; D gene ambiguous. CDR3 length equals 12 residues. CDR1 and CDR2 (germline): GTSNPN, SVGIG (reference sequence). Deletions cut 1 base from V and 10 bases from J, with 13 bases between. The CDR3 reads CAWSATGILAFF. The CDR3 DNA reads as TGTGCCTGGAGTGCCACGGGGATTTTAGCTTTCTTT.

This rearrangement joins TRBV9 to TRBJ1-6; tentative D call: TRBD1 (5 bases). This CDR3 comprises 18 residues. Trimming pared 0 bases from V and 9 bases from J, leaving 22 bases between. The germline V gene has CDR1 SGDLS and CDR2 YYNGEE. CDR3 region: CASSVGLGGGASSSPLHF. The CDR3 coding sequence is TGTGCCAGCAGCGTAGGATTGGGTGGAGGGGCCTCGAGTTCACCCCTCCACTTT.

The sample holds one count of this clone. The chain joins TRBV19 to TRBJ1-4; 10 bases are a match to TRBD1. In germline, CDR1 is LNHDA, CDR2 SQIVND (reference sequence). The junction had 9 bases not matched to a gene; V was cut back by 5 bases and J by 12 bases. The CDR3 extends over 14 amino acids. The chain's CDR3 is CASSPGTGAAELFF. The CDR3 DNA follows: TGTGCCAGTAGTCCCGGGACAGGGGCGGCCGAACTGTTTTTT.

The gene calls are TRBV2 and TRBJ2-7, with 8 bases fitting TRBD1. V lost 1 base to trimming and J lost 1 base; unmatched junction nucleotides: 3. The V gene's germline CDR1 is SNHLY and CDR2 FYNNEI. The CDR3 runs to 15 residues. Written as DNA, the CDR3 is TGTGCCAGCAGTGAAGAGACAGGGGTATCCTACGAGCAGTACTTC. This encodes CASSEETGVSYEQYF.

The rearrangement links TRBV2 to TRBJ2-7, with 12 nucleotides matching TRBD2. The CDR3 has 16 residues. The germline gives CDR1 SNHLY, CDR2 FYNNEI. Trimming cost V 5 bases and J 0 bases; bases outside gene matches: 5. CDR3 residues: CASSRTSGENSYEQYF. The CDR3, as DNA: TGTGCCAGCAGTCGGACTAGCGGGGAAAACTCCTACGAGCAGTACTTC.

A single count supports this clone. J is TRBJ1-4 and V is TRBV6-5, with a tentative D call TRBD1 (5 bases). The CDR3 runs 14 residues. V shed 6 bases and J shed 3 bases, with 11 bases lying between them. Germline V gene data show CDR1 as MNHEY and CDR2 as SVGAGI. CDR3 in amino acids: CASRRGVSNEKLFF. In DNA form, the CDR3 reads TGTGCCAGCAGACGGGGGGTATCTAATGAAAAACTGTTTTTT.

This sequence joins TRBV12-3 or TRBV12-4 and TRBJ1-2; D gene unclear. This CDR3 contains 13 residues. V gave up 3 bases and J gave up 4 bases, with 9 bases separating them. CDR3: CASSLREGYGYTF. The DNA of the CDR3 is TGTGCCAGCAGTTTGAGGGAAGGCTATGGCTACACCTTC.

This clone occurred once. The chain has TRBV27 and TRBJ2-7, with 9 bases matching TRBD2. The J segment lost 1 base and the V segment lost 4 bases, leaving 11 bases of the junction unmatched. Germline values: CDR1 MNHEY, CDR2 SMNVEV (reference sequence). This CDR3 has 17 amino acids. CDR3 sequence reads: CASSSSSGEIPSYEQYF. The CDR3 coding sequence is TGTGCCAGCAGTTCGTCTAGCGGGGAGATCCCTTCCTACGAGCAGTACTTC.

The chain joins TRBV27 to TRBJ1-2; TRBD1 might be the D (6 bases). There are 15 residues in the CDR3. From germline, CDR1 is MNHEY and CDR2 SMNVEV (reference sequence). Trimming took 5 bases from V and 4 from J, leaving 17 bases between them. Written as DNA, the CDR3 is TGTGCCAGCAGTCCGAAACCCGACAGGTCCTATGGCTACACCTTC. Translation gives CASSPKPDRSYGYTF.

The chain uses TRBV6-5 and TRBJ2-1, with 8 nucleotides matching TRBD2. CDR1 is MNHEY, CDR2 SVGAGI, per germline. This CDR3 is 15 amino acids long. V was clipped by 7 bases and J by 5 bases; unmatched bases: 10. The CDR3 DNA reads as TGTGCCAGCAACTCCGCCGGGACTAGTGACAATGAGCAGTTCTTC. Its translation: CASNSAGTSDNEQFF.

The V call is TRBV7-3, the J call TRBJ1-1; D possibly corresponds to TRBD1 (6 bases). The V end was cut by 1 base, the J end by 2 bases, with 11 bases between. Germline assignment: CDR1 SGHTA and CDR2 FQGTGA. There are 15 residues in the CDR3. CDR3 sequence reads: CASSLNYGGNTEAFF. In nucleotides, the CDR3 is TGTGCCAGCAGCTTAAACTATGGGGGCAACACTGAAGCTTTCTTT.

This sequence joins TRBV5-1 and TRBJ1-1; D possibly corresponds to TRBD1 (6 bases). Germline values: CDR1 SGHRS, CDR2 YFSETQ. CDR3 length equals 15 residues. V dropped 0 bases and J dropped 4 bases, with 13 bases sitting between them. DNA for the CDR3: TGCGCCAGCAGCTTGGTCGTAGGGGGTGGCACTGAAGCTTTCTTT. Protein product: CASSLVVGGGTEAFF. Drawing the rest from reference TRBV5-1 and TRBJ1-1, the complete variable domain is KAGVTQTPRYLIKTRGQQVTLSCSPISGHRSVSWYQQTPGQGLQFLFEYFSETQRNKGNFPGRFSGRQFSNSRSEMNVSTLELGDSALYLCASSLVVGGGTEAFFGQGTRLTVV.

The chain combines TRBV28 with TRBJ2-7, with 9 bases that match TRBD1. V was clipped by 10 bases and J by 0 bases; unmatched bases: 4. This CDR3 contains 13 residues. Germline loops: CDR1 MDHEN, CDR2 SYDVKM. CDR3 in DNA: TGTGCCACCAAGGACAGGGGCTCCTACGAGCAGTACTTC. Its translation: CATKDRGSYEQYF.

The chain uses TRBV4-3 and TRBJ1-2; D perhaps matches TRBD1 (6 bases). This CDR3 is built from 14 residues. Deletions cut 3 bases from V and 2 bases from J, with 10 bases between. Germline CDR1 is LGHNA and CDR2 is YSLEER. CDR3 region: CASSHKQGNYGYTF. The CDR3 nucleotides are TGCGCCAGCAGCCACAAACAGGGAAACTATGGCTACACCTTC.

This clone showed up just once. The J gene is TRBJ2-1, the V gene TRBV7-2, with 9 bases identical to TRBD2. The CDR3 loop spans 15 amino acids. Germline lookup yields CDR1 SGHTA and CDR2 FQGNSA. After removal of 5 bases from V and 2 bases from J, the junction contained 4 bases not matched to a gene. The CDR3 loop is CASSPSGEAYNEQFF. The CDR3 DNA is TGTGCCAGCAGCCCTAGCGGGGAAGCCTACAATGAGCAGTTCTTC.

The chain employs TRBV6-2 or TRBV6-3 and TRBJ2-7, with TRBD2 identical over 10 bases. Per the germline V gene, CDR1 is MNHEY and CDR2 is SVGEGT. CDR3 size: 18 residues. The junction had 17 bases not matched to a gene; V was cut back by 6 bases and J by 3 bases. Here the CDR3 DNA reads TGTGCCAGCAGCCTACCAGCGGGAGGGCCCTTAATACGCTACGAGCAGTACTTC. Translating gives CASSLPAGGPLIRYEQYF.

This clone was found a few times. Here the CDR3 reads CASSLIGGEQFF. CDR3 coding DNA: TGTGCCAGCAGCTTAATTGGGGGCGAGCAGTTCTTC. The chain employs TRBV7-9 and TRBJ2-1; possible D gene TRBD1, 6 bases. Germline V gives CDR1 SEHNR, CDR2 FQNEAQ (reference sequence). The V end lost 2 bases, the J end lost 10 bases, and 9 bases lay between the germline ends. There are 12 residues in the CDR3.

This clone was recorded only once. The genes are TRBV6-2 or TRBV6-3 and TRBJ2-7; D is possibly TRBD2 (5 bases). Germline V gene sequence: CDR1 MNHEY, CDR2 SVGEGT. Trimming took 5 bases from V and 4 from J, leaving 9 bases between them. This CDR3 has 12 residues. The CDR3 DNA sequence: TGTGCCAGCAGTGACCCGGGGTACGAGCAGTACTTC. It specifies CASSDPGYEQYF.

The CDR3 region is CASSPPQGAVETQYF. CDR3 nucleotide sequence: TGTGCCAGCAGCCCCCCACAGGGGGCAGTGGAGACCCAGTACTTC. The genes are TRBV7-2 and TRBJ2-5; 9 bases map to TRBD1. The V gene's germline CDR1 is SGHTA and CDR2 FQGNSA. V shed 5 bases and J 5 bases; nucleotides not matched to a gene: 9. The CDR3 covers 15 residues. Full variable domain (missing parts from reference TRBV7-2 and TRBJ2-5): GAGVSQSPSNKVTEKGKDVELRCDPISGHTALYWYRQSLGQGLEFLIYFQGNSAPDKSGLPSDRFSAERTGGSVSTLTIQRTQQEDSAVYLCASSPPQGAVETQYFGPGTRLLVL.

The chain recombines TRBV15 with TRBJ2-5; 9 bases are shared with TRBD1. CDR1 and CDR2 from the germline V gene are LNHNV and YYDKDF (reference sequence). The CDR3 runs to 15 residues. V lost 3 bases, J lost 1 base, and 3 bases stayed unmatched. Here the CDR3 DNA reads TGTGCCACCAGCAGGGGGACAGGGCGCCAAGAGACCCAGTACTTC. As protein: CATSRGTGRQETQYF.

The rearrangement joins TRBV6-2 or TRBV6-3 to TRBJ2-1, with TRBD1 matching over 8 bases. Germline CDR1 and CDR2: MNHEY and SVGEGT. The CDR3 is 15 amino acids. After removal of 5 bases from V and 4 bases from J, the junction contained 7 bases not matched to a gene. The chain's CDR3 is CASSEDREPYNEQFF. The DNA of the CDR3 is TGTGCCAGCAGTGAGGACAGGGAACCTTACAATGAGCAGTTCTTC.